Following are 22 T cell receptor beta chains from one sample sequenced in a study of T cell repertoires in cytomegalovirus infection. The antigens of these receptors remain unknown. TCRdb used MiXCR to reprocess the reads, holding one entry per CDR3 protein. The sample includes under 450,000 distinct CDR3 sequences, approximately 30% seen only once; the top ten take roughly 13%. The sample was cultured PBMCs, taken from culture after CMV antigen stimulation. The receptors were gathered from a human donor in good health (CMV status not recorded). Some clones in this sample may be carry-over from other donors' samples.

This clonotype has more than one count but fewer than ten. The J gene is TRBJ2-7, the V gene TRBV28; D gene uncertain. The germline CDR1 and CDR2 sequences are MDHEN and SYDVKM. CDR3 size: 12 residues. Trimming removed 7 bases at V and 0 bases at J, with 7 bases between. This CDR3 reads CASNGNSYEQYF. The CDR3 DNA reads TGTGCCAGCAACGGAAACTCCTACGAGCAGTACTTC.

There are a few counts of this clonotype. The chain carries TRBV7-2 and TRBJ1-3; D remains unclear. The V and J ends lost 0 bases and 3 bases respectively, with 9 bases between them. In germline, CDR1 is SGHTA, CDR2 FQGNSA. CDR3 length: 15 amino acids. CDR3 protein: CASSLAGIGGNTIYF. CDR3 nucleotide sequence: TGTGCCAGCAGCTTAGCAGGGATCGGTGGAAACACCATATATTTT.

V gene TRBV7-3 combines with J gene TRBJ2-3; 12 bases fit TRBD2. V was clipped by 0 bases and J by 4 bases; unmatched bases: 11. The germline V gene encodes CDR1 SGHTA and CDR2 FQGTGA. CDR3 length: 19 amino acids. The CDR3 protein is CASSLTTSGRVSWPDTQYF. In DNA, the CDR3 is TGTGCCAGCAGCTTAACGACTAGCGGGAGAGTCTCATGGCCAGATACGCAGTATTTT.

This clonotype has just one count. V gene TRBV14 combines with J gene TRBJ2-1; 7 nucleotides match TRBD2. In germline, CDR1 is SGHDN, CDR2 FVKESK. J lost 14 bases, V lost 1 base, and 11 bases had no gene match. There are 14 residues in the CDR3. DNA of the CDR3: TGTGCCAGCAGCCAAGGTTCCCTAGCGGCCAGTAAGTTCTTC. Protein: CASSQGSLAASKFF. The whole variable domain, remainder taken from reference TRBV14 and TRBJ2-1, is EAGVTQFPSHSVIEKGQTVTLRCDPISGHDNLYWYRRVMGKEIKFLLHFVKESKQDESGMPNNRFLAERTGGTYSTLKVQPAELEDSGVYFCASSQGSLAASKFFGPGTRLTVL.

The gene calls are TRBV24-1 and TRBJ1-2, with a possible D match to TRBD1 (6 bases). Germline values: CDR1 KGHDR, CDR2 SFDVKD. This CDR3 is built from 14 residues. The V end was cut by 4 bases, the J end by 2 bases, with 10 bases between. The DNA for the CDR3 is TGTGCCACCAGTGAACCGGGACAAAACTATGGCTACACCTTC. Protein sequence: CATSEPGQNYGYTF.

The J gene is TRBJ2-1, the V gene TRBV2; either TRBD1 or TRBD2 may supply D (7 bases each). Germline-derived CDR1 and CDR2 are SNHLY and FYNNEI. V shed 3 bases and J shed 3 bases, with 15 bases lying between them. The CDR3 has 16 amino acids. The CDR3 DNA follows: TGTGCCAGCAGTGACGGGGGGACAGTTTTCTACAATGAGCAGTTCTTC. As protein: CASSDGGTVFYNEQFF.

The table lists this clonotype with many counts. The chain couples TRBV11-2 to TRBJ2-5, with 12 bases lining up with TRBD2. The CDR3 is made up of 15 amino acids. Germline CDR1 is SGHAT and CDR2 is FQNNGV. The junction had 5 bases not matched to a gene; V was cut back by 5 bases and J by 4 bases. CDR3 amino acids: CASSPGLAGRETQYF. The DNA for the CDR3 is TGTGCCAGCAGCCCCGGACTAGCGGGAAGAGAGACCCAGTACTTC.

This chain joins TRBV19 and TRBJ2-6; maybe TRBD1 (6 bases). Trimming took 7 bases from V and 0 from J, leaving 13 bases between them. The CDR3 is 16 amino acids. CDR1 LNHDA and CDR2 SQIVND come from the germline V gene (reference sequence). The CDR3 protein is CASIPGANSGANVLTF. Written as DNA, the CDR3 is TGTGCCAGTATCCCAGGGGCGAACTCTGGGGCCAACGTCCTGACTTTC.

The CDR3 loop is CASSYGTGRAGEQFF. DNA of the CDR3: TGCGCCAGCAGCTACGGGACAGGGAGAGCGGGTGAGCAGTTCTTC. V and J are TRBV4-1 and TRBJ2-1, with 9 bases aligning to TRBD1. The CDR3 sequence is 15 residues long. The trim removed 5 bases at V and 9 bases at J, leaving 11 bases unmatched. From germline, CDR1 is MGHRA and CDR2 YSYEKL.

There are a few counts of this clonotype. The chain links TRBV7-2 to TRBJ2-7; TRBD2 aligns across 14 bases. Germline values: CDR1 SGHTA, CDR2 FQGNSA. This CDR3 region has 15 residues. V shed 3 bases and J 6 bases; nucleotides not matched to a gene: 4. CDR3 sequence: CASSFSGTSGGEQYV. In DNA form, the CDR3 reads TGTGCCAGCAGCTTTTCCGGGACTAGCGGGGGCGAGCAGTACGTC.

The V call is TRBV10-3, the J call TRBJ2-1; D is unclear. The CDR3 is made up of 14 amino acids. From germline, CDR1 is ENHRY and CDR2 SYGVKD. The V gene lost 0 bases and the J gene lost 10 bases, with 13 bases spanning the gap. In DNA, the CDR3 is TGTGCCATCAGTGAGTCATGGCTGATGGGGGAGCAGTTCTTC. Its translation: CAISESWLMGEQFF.

The chain employs TRBV10-3 and TRBJ2-1, with D hard to call. Germline assignment: CDR1 ENHRY and CDR2 SYGVKD. The CDR3 runs 12 residues. Trimming removed 2 bases from V and 7 bases from J, with 6 bases in between. The CDR3, as DNA: TGTGCCATCAGTGAGGACGGTAATGAGCAGTTCTTC. Translation gives CAISEDGNEQFF.

This clonotype appeared a few times. V is TRBV5-6 and J is TRBJ2-2; 8 bases match TRBD2. The CDR3 totals 15 residues. Germline loops: CDR1 SGHDT, CDR2 YYEEEE. V lost 2 bases and J lost 1; bases outside the gene matches: 1. The CDR3 bases are TGTGCCAGCAGCTTTAGCGGGGTGAACACCGGGGAGCTGTTTTTT. Translated: CASSFSGVNTGELFF.

The table lists this clonotype with a few counts. V is TRBV7-8 and J is TRBJ2-5; 8 bases are shared with TRBD2. The V gene's germline CDR1 is SGHVS and CDR2 FQNEAQ. J lost 5 bases, V lost 4 bases, and 9 bases had no gene match. This CDR3 is built from 15 residues. The CDR3: CASSSVAGREETQYF. In DNA, the CDR3 is TGTGCCAGCAGCTCGGTAGCGGGACGAGAGGAGACCCAGTACTTC.

In this sample, this clonotype turned up a few times. This chain connects TRBV5-4 to TRBJ2-5; 13 bases fit TRBD2. V shed 3 bases and J 5 bases; nucleotides not matched to a gene: 13. The V gene's germline CDR1 is SGHNT and CDR2 YYREEE (reference sequence). CDR3 size: 18 residues. In DNA form, the CDR3 reads TGTGCCAGCAGCTCGCACCGGACTAGCGGGAGAGTTGGGGAGACCCAGTACTTC. Translated, it gives CASSSHRTSGRVGETQYF. The entire variable domain, with the rest obtained from reference TRBV5-4 and TRBJ2-5, is as follows: ETGVTQSPTHLIKTRGQQVTLRCSSQSGHNTVSWYQQALGQGPQFIFQYYREEENGRGNFPPRFSGLQFPNYSSELNVNALELDDSALYLCASSSHRTSGRVGETQYFGPGTRLLVL.

This clonotype was seen more than once but under ten times. The genes are TRBV7-2 and TRBJ2-6, with D unclear. The CDR3 is 13 amino acids. Germline CDR1 is SGHTA and CDR2 is FQGNSA. Trimming shortened V by 6 bases and J by 2 bases, and 5 bases separated the two germline ends. The CDR3 loop reads CASRPTGANVLTF. CDR3 bases: TGTGCCAGCAGGCCGACTGGGGCCAACGTCCTGACTTTC.

In its sample, this clonotype was seen a few times. The chain is built from TRBV4-1 and TRBJ2-1, with D perhaps assigned TRBD1 or TRBD2 (5 bases each). With 3 bases removed from V and 0 bases from J, the gap between germline ends came to 15 bases. The CDR3 has 17 residues. CDR1 and CDR2 from the germline V gene are MGHRA and YSYEKL. The CDR3 sequence: CASSQHWDRYSYNEQFF. As DNA, the CDR3 is TGCGCCAGCAGCCAGCATTGGGACCGATACTCCTACAATGAGCAGTTCTTC.

This clonotype was recorded once. A much bigger clone sits one base away, suggesting this may be a read error. The genes are TRBV12-3 or TRBV12-4 and TRBJ1-1, with 7 bases lining up with TRBD1. The CDR3 has 14 residues. V lost 4 bases to trimming and J lost 9 bases; unmatched junction nucleotides: 11. DNA of the CDR3: TGTGCCAGCAGTTCCGGGGGCCACAGGGGACAAGCTTTCTTT. This codes for CASSSGGHRGQAFF.

This clonotype was seen more than once but under ten times. The chain is built from TRBV5-1 and TRBJ1-6; possible D gene TRBD1, 5 bases. V was cut by 0 bases and J by 10 bases, with 11 bases left in between. This CDR3 spans 14 amino acids. The germline CDR1 and CDR2 sequences are SGHRS and YFSETQ. DNA of the CDR3: TGCGCCAGCAGCTTGGCGCAGGGTACGTCACCCCTCCACTTT. It yields the protein CASSLAQGTSPLHF.

This chain uses TRBV12-3 or TRBV12-4 with TRBJ2-2; a weak D match, TRBD1 (6 bases). This CDR3 contains 16 residues. The V gene lost 6 bases and the J gene lost 4 bases, with 18 bases spanning the gap. CDR3 DNA: TGTGCCAGCAGCCGCAGGGGTAATCCACCCACCGGGGAGCTGTTTTTT. Its protein is CASSRRGNPPTGELFF.

The chain joins TRBV19 to TRBJ2-5; no clear D gene. The CDR3 consists of 13 residues. The germline V gene has CDR1 LNHDA and CDR2 SQIVND (reference sequence). V lost 4 bases and J lost 0, with 6 bases in between. CDR3 coding DNA: TGTGCCAGTAGTAGAACCTACCAAGAGACCCAGTACTTC. It encodes CASSRTYQETQYF.

The chain joins TRBV28 to TRBJ1-1; D gene uncertain. This CDR3 contains 14 residues. Per germline, CDR1 MDHEN and CDR2 SYDVKM. Trimming removed 1 base from V and 5 bases from J, with 11 bases in between. CDR3 nucleotide sequence: TGTGCCAGCAGTTTATTAGGGAGTAGGACTGAAGCTTTCTTT. Translating it yields CASSLLGSRTEAFF.